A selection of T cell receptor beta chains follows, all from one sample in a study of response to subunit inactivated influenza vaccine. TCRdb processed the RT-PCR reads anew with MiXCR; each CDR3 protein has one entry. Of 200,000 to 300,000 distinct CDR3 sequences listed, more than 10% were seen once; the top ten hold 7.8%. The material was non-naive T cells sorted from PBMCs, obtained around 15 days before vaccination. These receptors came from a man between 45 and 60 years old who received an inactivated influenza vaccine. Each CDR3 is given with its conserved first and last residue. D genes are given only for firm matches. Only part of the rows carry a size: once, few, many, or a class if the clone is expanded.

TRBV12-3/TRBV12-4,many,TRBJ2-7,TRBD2,TGTGCCAGCAGTCCTTTAGGACTAGCGGCATACGAGCAGTACTTC,CASSPLGLAAYEQYF
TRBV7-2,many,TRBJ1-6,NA,TGTGCCAGCAGCTCCACAGTTAATTCACCCCTCCACTTT,CASSSTVNSPLHF
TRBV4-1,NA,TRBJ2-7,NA,TGCGCCAGCAGCCAAGACATGCGGGTTTCCTACGAGCAGTACTTC,CASSQDMRVSYEQYF
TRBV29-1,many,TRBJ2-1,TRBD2,TGCAGCGTTGGGGGACTAGCGGCCTCCTACAATGAGCAGTTCTTC,CSVGGLAASYNEQFF
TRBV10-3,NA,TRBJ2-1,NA,TGTGCCATCAGTGAGTCGATTCCCAAGAAGGGTGAGCAGTTCTTC,CAISESIPKKGEQFF
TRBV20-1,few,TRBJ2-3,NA,TGCAGTGCTAGAGACGACAGAGCAGCCACAGATACGCAGTATTTT,CSARDDRAATDTQYF
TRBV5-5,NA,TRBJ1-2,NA,TGTGCCAGCAGCTTACGGGACGGTAACTATGGCTACACCTTC,CASSLRDGNYGYTF
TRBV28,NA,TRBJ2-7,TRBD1,TGTGCCAGCTGGACAGGGTTACGCGCCTACGAGCAGTACTTC,CASWTGLRAYEQYF
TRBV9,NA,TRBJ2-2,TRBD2,TGTGCCAGCAGCGCCTTCTCCGGGACTAGCGGCGGGGAGCTGTTTTTT,CASSAFSGTSGGELFF
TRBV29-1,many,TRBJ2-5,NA,TGCAGCGTTGAAGAAGGAGGCGGACAAGAGACCCAGTACTTC,CSVEEGGGQETQYF
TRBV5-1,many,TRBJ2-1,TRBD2,TGCGCCAGCAGCTTTAGCGGGAGCGACAATGAGCAGTTCTTC,CASSFSGSDNEQFF
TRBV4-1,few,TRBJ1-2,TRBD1,TGCGCCAGCAGCCAGGGCCGAGGGGGCTCCCATGGCTACACCTTC,CASSQGRGGSHGYTF
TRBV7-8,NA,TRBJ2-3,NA,TGTGCCAGCAGCTTAATTTCCGTCGGAGATACGCAGTATTTT,CASSLISVGDTQYF
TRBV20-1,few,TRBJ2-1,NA,TGCAGTGCTAGAGTTGGCCTAGCGGAGCAGTTCTTC,CSARVGLAEQFF
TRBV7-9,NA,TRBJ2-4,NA,TGTGCCAGCAGCTTAGATGCCGGTTCCAAAAACATTCAGTACTTC,CASSLDAGSKNIQYF
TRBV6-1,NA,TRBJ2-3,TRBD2,TGTGCCAGCAGTCGAAAAACTAGCGGGATCAATACGCAGTATTTT,CASSRKTSGINTQYF
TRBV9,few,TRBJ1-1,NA,TGTGCCAGCAGCCCCCGCGGAGGGTCAGCTGAAGCTTTCTTT,CASSPRGGSAEAFF
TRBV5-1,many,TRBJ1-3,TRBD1,TGCGCCAGCAGCTTGGCCGGGACAGAGCCTGGAAACACCATATATTTT,CASSLAGTEPGNTIYF
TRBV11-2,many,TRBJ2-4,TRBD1,TGTGCCAGCAGCTTAGTTAAGGGCAGACAGGGCGGCAAAAACATTCAGTACTTC,CASSLVKGRQGGKNIQYF
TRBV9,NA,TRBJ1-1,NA,TGTGCCAGCAGCGTAGTCCCCCGGACTGAAGCTTTCTTT,CASSVVPRTEAFF
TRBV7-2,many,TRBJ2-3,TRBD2,TGTGCCAGCAGACGGACTAGCGGGGGGGCCGTCACAGATACGCAGTATTTT,CASRRTSGGAVTDTQYF
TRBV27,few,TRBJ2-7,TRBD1,TGTGCCAGCAGTCTCTCCGGGACAGGGCGTTACGAGCAGTACTTC,CASSLSGTGRYEQYF
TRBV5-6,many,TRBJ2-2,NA,TGTGCCAGCAACCTACAGAACACCGGGGAGCTGTTTTTT,CASNLQNTGELFF
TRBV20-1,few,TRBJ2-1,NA,TGCAGTGCTAGCGGGACTGGCGGGTCCAATGAGCAGTTCTTC,CSASGTGGSNEQFF
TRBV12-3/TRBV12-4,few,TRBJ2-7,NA,TGTGCCAGCAGTTTTGTGGGGATCGAGCAGTACTTC,CASSFVGIEQYF
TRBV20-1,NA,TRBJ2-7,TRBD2,TGCAGTGCTAGGGGGGACCGGGAGGACGACGAGCAGTACTTC,CSARGDREDDEQYF
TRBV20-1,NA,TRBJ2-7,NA,TGCAGTGCCACTAGGGGGGGTACCTACGAGCAGTACTTC,CSATRGGTYEQYF
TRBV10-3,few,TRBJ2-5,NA,TGTGCCATCAGTGAGTCTAGGATGGAGACCCAGTACTTC,CAISESRMETQYF
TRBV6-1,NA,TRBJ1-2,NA,TGTGCCAGCAGTGCGGTCACCCACTATGGCTACACCTTC,CASSAVTHYGYTF
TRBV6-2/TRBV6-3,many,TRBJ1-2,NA,TGTGCCAGCAGTCCTCCCTTAAGCCGGACGGTCTTCTATGGCTACACCTTC,CASSPPLSRTVFYGYTF
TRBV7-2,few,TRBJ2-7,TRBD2,TGTGCCAGCAGCCTGACTAGCGGGAGGTACGAGCAGTACTTC,CASSLTSGRYEQYF
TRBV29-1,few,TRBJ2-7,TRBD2,TGCAGCGTTGCGAGCGGGATCTACGAGCAGTACTTC,CSVASGIYEQYF
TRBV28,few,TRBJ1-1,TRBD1,TGTGCCAGCAGTTTATATACAGGGGGTAACACTGAAGCTTTCTTT,CASSLYTGGNTEAFF
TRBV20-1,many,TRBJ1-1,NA,TGCAGTGCTAGAGATCTCCTAGACACTGAAGCTTTCTTT,CSARDLLDTEAFF
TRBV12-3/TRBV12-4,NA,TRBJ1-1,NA,TGTGCCAGCAGTCACGCAATAGGGAACACTGAAGCTTTCTTT,CASSHAIGNTEAFF
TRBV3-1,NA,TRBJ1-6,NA,TGTGCCAGCAGCCAGGTTCCGGGGACGGCCTATAATTCACCCCTCCACTTT,CASSQVPGTAYNSPLHF
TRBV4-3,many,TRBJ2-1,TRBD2,TGCGCCAGTGGGGGACTAGCGGGGGAGAAATACAATGAGCAGTTCTTC,CASGGLAGEKYNEQFF
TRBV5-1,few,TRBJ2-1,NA,TGCGCCAGCAGTTACGGGTCCCAGGACAATGAGCAGTTCTTC,CASSYGSQDNEQFF
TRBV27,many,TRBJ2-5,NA,TGTGCCAGCAAGAGTGGGCTTGAAGAGACCCAGTACTTC,CASKSGLEETQYF
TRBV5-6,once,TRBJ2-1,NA,TGTGCCAGCAGCTTGGTACGGGGACCCTCTGCGCAGTTCTTC,CASSLVRGPSAQFF
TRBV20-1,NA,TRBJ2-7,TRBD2,TGCAGTGCTGCCTCGACTAGCGGGAGCGCCAGGGGCGAGCAGTACTTC,CSAASTSGSARGEQYF
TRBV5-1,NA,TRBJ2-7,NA,TGCGCCAGCAGCCCCAATGTGCCACCCTACGAGCAGTACTTC,CASSPNVPPYEQYF
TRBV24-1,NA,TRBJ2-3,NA,TGTGCCACCAGTTGGGGCACAGATACGCAGTATTTT,CATSWGTDTQYF
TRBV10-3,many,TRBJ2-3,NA,TGTGCCACCCACGGGGGAACAGATACGCAGTATTTT,CATHGGTDTQYF
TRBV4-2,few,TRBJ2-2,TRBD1,TGTGCCAGCAGGACAGGGGATTCATGGGGCGGGGAGCTGTTTTTT,CASRTGDSWGGELFF
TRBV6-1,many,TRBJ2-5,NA,TGTGCCAGCAGCCGACCGTCCTTGGTGACCCAGTACTTC,CASSRPSLVTQYF
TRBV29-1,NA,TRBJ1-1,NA,TGCAGCGTTGAAGTCAGGGCGAACACTGAAGCTTTCTTT,CSVEVRANTEAFF
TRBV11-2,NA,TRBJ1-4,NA,TGTGCCAGCAGCTCACTACGGGGTGCAACTAATGAAAAACTGTTTTTT,CASSSLRGATNEKLFF
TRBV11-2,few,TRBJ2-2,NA,TGTGCCAGCAGCTTGGGGGCGGTGGCAACCGGGGAGCTGTTTTTT,CASSLGAVATGELFF
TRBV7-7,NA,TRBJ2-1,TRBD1,TGTGCTAGCAGTACCGGGACAGGGATTTACAATGAGCAGTTCTTC,CASSTGTGIYNEQFF
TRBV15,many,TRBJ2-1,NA,TGTGCCACCAGCAGAGATAGACAGGCGAGCAATGAGCAGTTCTTC,CATSRDRQASNEQFF
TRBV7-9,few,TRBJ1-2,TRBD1,TGTGCCAGCAGCTTAGTGGGACAGAGAGCTTACTATGGCTACACCTTC,CASSLVGQRAYYGYTF
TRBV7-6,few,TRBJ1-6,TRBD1,TGTGCCAGCAGCATCGGACAGGGGGCTCACTCACCCCTCCACTTT,CASSIGQGAHSPLHF
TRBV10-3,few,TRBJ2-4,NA,TGTGCCATCAGTGAGTCGGTAGGGGGTATTAACATTCAGTACTTC,CAISESVGGINIQYF
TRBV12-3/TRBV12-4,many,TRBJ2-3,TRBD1,TGTGCCAGCAGTCACCGGACAGGGACAGATACGCAGTATTTT,CASSHRTGTDTQYF
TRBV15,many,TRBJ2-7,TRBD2,TGTGCCACCAGCAGAGTAGCGGGAGCCACATACGAGCAGTACTTC,CATSRVAGATYEQYF
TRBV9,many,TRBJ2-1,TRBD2,TGTGCCAGTAAATCATCCGGGGGTCGGGGGGGAGCCTCCTACAATGAGCAGTTCTTC,CASKSSGGRGGASYNEQFF
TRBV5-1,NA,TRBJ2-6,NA,TGCGCCAGCAAACCGCTGATCTCTGGGGCCAACGTCCTGACTTTC,CASKPLISGANVLTF
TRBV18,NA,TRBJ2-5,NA,TGTGCCAGCTCACCGCCGGGACGACAAAAAGAGACCCAGTACTTC,CASSPPGRQKETQYF
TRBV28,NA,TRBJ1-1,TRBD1,TGTGCCAGCCACAGGGGGATAAACACTGAAGCTTTCTTT,CASHRGINTEAFF